This T cell receptor beta chain stems from a study of T cell repertoires in cytomegalovirus infection. Study context: Public TCR beta signature analysis indicated the presence of both CMV infection and matching HLA type. Study-wide points: Carriage of CMV together with the relevant HLA was identifiable through cumulative public TCR beta family frequency. HLA-C-restricted TCR beta clonotypes specific for CMV led the ex vivo response.

CDR3 length: 14 amino acids. Per germline, CDR1 MNHEY and CDR2 SVGEGT. V shed 4 bases and J 4 bases; nucleotides not matched to a gene: 4. Each CDR3 protein is one row after TCRdb ran MiXCR on the reads. The repertoire holds some 220,000 distinct CDR3 sequences, 12% seen once, with 1.5% to 2% in the top ten. This clonotype was seen repeatedly, ten times or more. Its antigen remains unknown. The receptor was isolated from a human donor in good health (CMV status not recorded). Some clones in this sample may be carry-over from other donors' samples. The chain couples TRBV6-2 or TRBV6-3 to TRBJ1-5, with TRBD1 matching over 7 bases. Sequencing was carried out using PBMCs. CDR3 amino acids: CASSSPGQNQPQHF. The CDR3 DNA reads as TGTGCCAGCAGTTCCCCGGGACAGAATCAGCCCCAGCATTTT.